Listed here is a single TCR beta chain. The antigen remains undetermined. PCR was performed using 60 Vbeta and 13 Jbeta primers. Clones were sequenced by immunoSEQ multiplex PCR, and TCRdb holds only the in-frame ones, with some missing. The sample shows some 150,000 clones, 72% of them seen only once. This entry is derived from a study of cytomegalovirus exposure and HLA in healthy donors. Across the study: Among 150 million to 200 million T cells, an earlier analysis found around 100 million unique TCR beta sequences. Study results and caveats: Most TCR sequences were seen very rarely across donors, but some public TCRs occurred in many. Presence/absence analyses took donor sequencing depth as roughly uniform. Upon later analysis, HLA-associated TCR beta chains proved more clonally expanded than other, equally common chains.

The CDR3 loop spans 13 amino acids. Germline CDR1 and CDR2: SQVTM and ANQGSEA. The V gene lost 6 bases and the J gene lost 2 bases, with 14 bases spanning the gap. The origin of this receptor is a man in his fifties in good health and CMV-seropositive. The specimen was PBMCs. This chain links TRBV29-1 with TRBJ2-7; D perhaps matches TRBD2 (6 bases). The chain's CDR3 is CSVGTPAAYEQYF. The CDR3 bases are TGCAGCGTCGGGACTCCAGCTGCCTACGAGCAGTACTTC.